The rows below give T cell receptor beta chains drawn from one sample of a study of human T cells and chemical hapten exposure. TCRdb re-analysed the RACE reads in MiXCR, keeping a single row per CDR3 protein. The table lists 95,000 to 150,000 distinct CDR3 sequences, about 10% of them singletons, with over 2% in the top ten. Sequencing was performed on whole blood, taken in connection with sensitization to the hapten diphenylcyclopropenone (DPC). All receptors derive from a woman in her fifties or sixties with alopecia areata. Some clones in this sample may be carry-over from other donors' samples. Each CDR3 is given without its conserved first and last residue. The order of the fields is J gene, clone size, V gene, D gene, CDR3 protein. The D gene is left open where the match is weak. Rows may omit the clone size; those that give it use once, few, many or a size class.

j_gene: TRBJ1-1
abundance: medium-sized
v_gene: TRBV20-1
d_gene: NA
CDR3aa: SAVGGTAEAF

j_gene: TRBJ1-1
abundance: few
v_gene: TRBV18
d_gene: NA
CDR3aa: ASSPGILTEAF

j_gene: TRBJ2-3
abundance: many
v_gene: TRBV5-1
d_gene: NA
CDR3aa: ASSLGQQSSTQY

j_gene: TRBJ2-7
abundance: NA
v_gene: TRBV27
d_gene: NA
CDR3aa: ASSLSPASRPYEQY

j_gene: TRBJ2-1
abundance: many
v_gene: TRBV20-1
d_gene: NA
CDR3aa: SARPQHRSYNEQF

j_gene: TRBJ2-7
abundance: many
v_gene: TRBV6-1
d_gene: NA
CDR3aa: ASSVSSYEQY

j_gene: TRBJ2-5
abundance: many
v_gene: TRBV7-7
d_gene: NA
CDR3aa: ASSPGTILYQETQY

j_gene: TRBJ1-5
abundance: few
v_gene: TRBV6-6
d_gene: NA
CDR3aa: ASSAGGNQPQH

j_gene: TRBJ2-3
abundance: few
v_gene: TRBV9
d_gene: TRBD2
CDR3aa: ASSVEAGGYTDTQY

j_gene: TRBJ2-3
abundance: few
v_gene: TRBV6-1
d_gene: NA
CDR3aa: ASSELGLTDTQY

j_gene: TRBJ2-3
abundance: many
v_gene: TRBV15
d_gene: NA
CDR3aa: ATSRDIRRVRSTDTQY

j_gene: TRBJ1-6
abundance: few
v_gene: TRBV18
d_gene: NA
CDR3aa: ASSPGVNSPLH

j_gene: TRBJ2-3
abundance: few
v_gene: TRBV2
d_gene: NA
CDR3aa: ASSEALMATTDTQY

j_gene: TRBJ2-3
abundance: NA
v_gene: TRBV29-1
d_gene: TRBD2
CDR3aa: SADGGGSTDTQY

j_gene: TRBJ1-1
abundance: many
v_gene: TRBV12-3/TRBV12-4
d_gene: NA
CDR3aa: ASSLRFTASSNTEAF

j_gene: TRBJ2-3
abundance: few
v_gene: TRBV9
d_gene: TRBD2
CDR3aa: ASSGSGTSGTDTQY

j_gene: TRBJ2-7
abundance: many
v_gene: TRBV28
d_gene: NA
CDR3aa: ASSPVGDGSYEQY

j_gene: TRBJ2-7
abundance: many
v_gene: TRBV15
d_gene: TRBD2
CDR3aa: ATRAPGLAGYEQY

j_gene: TRBJ1-1
abundance: few
v_gene: TRBV7-9
d_gene: NA
CDR3aa: ASSLEGPTEAF

j_gene: TRBJ2-1
abundance: many
v_gene: TRBV9
d_gene: NA
CDR3aa: ASSSGGAHEQF

j_gene: TRBJ1-1
abundance: NA
v_gene: TRBV5-4
d_gene: NA
CDR3aa: ASSLDYTEAF

j_gene: TRBJ2-4
abundance: few
v_gene: TRBV10-3
d_gene: TRBD2
CDR3aa: AIAGGLAKNIQY

j_gene: TRBJ2-5
abundance: NA
v_gene: TRBV7-3
d_gene: NA
CDR3aa: ASSLGPSETQY

j_gene: TRBJ2-7
abundance: NA
v_gene: TRBV2
d_gene: NA
CDR3aa: ASSLVRVHEQY

j_gene: TRBJ1-4
abundance: many
v_gene: TRBV15
d_gene: NA
CDR3aa: ATARGTNEKLF

j_gene: TRBJ1-4
abundance: NA
v_gene: TRBV9
d_gene: NA
CDR3aa: ASSVRGQRGEKLF

j_gene: TRBJ2-1
abundance: few
v_gene: TRBV28
d_gene: TRBD2
CDR3aa: ASNLRTSGSEPSEGNEQF

j_gene: TRBJ2-7
abundance: many
v_gene: TRBV12-3/TRBV12-4
d_gene: NA
CDR3aa: ASSPPGGRIEQY

j_gene: TRBJ2-4
abundance: NA
v_gene: TRBV6-6
d_gene: NA
CDR3aa: ASTSDKFFIQY

j_gene: TRBJ2-6
abundance: NA
v_gene: TRBV27
d_gene: NA
CDR3aa: ASSDWGTGANVLT

j_gene: TRBJ1-1
abundance: few
v_gene: TRBV12-3/TRBV12-4
d_gene: NA
CDR3aa: ASTAGGAEAF

j_gene: TRBJ2-7
abundance: NA
v_gene: TRBV27
d_gene: TRBD2
CDR3aa: ASHVRAGGPYEQY